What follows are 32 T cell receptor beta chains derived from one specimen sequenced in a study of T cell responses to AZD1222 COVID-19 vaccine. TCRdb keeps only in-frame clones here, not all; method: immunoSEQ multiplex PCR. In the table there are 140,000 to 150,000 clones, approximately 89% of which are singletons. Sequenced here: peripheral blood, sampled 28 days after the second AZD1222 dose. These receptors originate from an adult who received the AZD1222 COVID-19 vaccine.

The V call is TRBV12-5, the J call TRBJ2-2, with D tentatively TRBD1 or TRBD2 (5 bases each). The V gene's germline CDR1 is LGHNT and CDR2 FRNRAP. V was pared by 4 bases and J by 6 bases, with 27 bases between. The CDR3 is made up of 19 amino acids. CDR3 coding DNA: TGTGCTAGTGGTTGCCCACTTTTGTGGGCCACCGAGGGGTCCGGGGAGCTGTTTTTT. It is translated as CASGCPLLWATEGSGELFF.

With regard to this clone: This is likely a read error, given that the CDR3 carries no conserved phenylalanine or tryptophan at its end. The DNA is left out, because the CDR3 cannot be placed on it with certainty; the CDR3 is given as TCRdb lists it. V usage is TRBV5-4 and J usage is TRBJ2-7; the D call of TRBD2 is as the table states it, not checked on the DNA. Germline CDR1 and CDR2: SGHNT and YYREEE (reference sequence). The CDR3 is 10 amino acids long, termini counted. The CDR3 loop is CASSLRTFPI.

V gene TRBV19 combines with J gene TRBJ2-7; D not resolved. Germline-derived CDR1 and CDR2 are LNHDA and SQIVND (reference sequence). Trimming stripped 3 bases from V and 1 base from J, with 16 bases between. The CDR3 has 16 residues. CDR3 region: CASSIGPAAQSYEQYF. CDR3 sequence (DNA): TGTGCCAGTAGTATCGGCCCCGCGGCTCAGTCCTACGAGCAGTACTTC.

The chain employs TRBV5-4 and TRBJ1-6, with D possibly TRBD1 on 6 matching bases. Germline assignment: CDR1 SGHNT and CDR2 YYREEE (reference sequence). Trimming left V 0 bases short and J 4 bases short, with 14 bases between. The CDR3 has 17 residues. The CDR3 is CASSLAGGQGYNSPLHF. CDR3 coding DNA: TGTGCCAGCAGCTTGGCTGGGGGGCAGGGATATAATTCACCCCTCCACTTT. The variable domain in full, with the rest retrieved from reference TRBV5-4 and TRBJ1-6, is ETGVTQSPTHLIKTRGQQVTLRCSSQSGHNTVSWYQQALGQGPQFIFQYYREEENGRGNFPPRFSGLQFPNYSSELNVNALELDDSALYLCASSLAGGQGYNSPLHFGNGTRLTVT.

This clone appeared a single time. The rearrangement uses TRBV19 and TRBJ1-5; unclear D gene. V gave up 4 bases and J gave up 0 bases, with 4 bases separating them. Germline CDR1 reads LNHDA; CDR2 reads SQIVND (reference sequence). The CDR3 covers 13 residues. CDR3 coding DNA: TGTGCCAGTAGTAGCGCTAGCAATCAGCCCCAGCATTTT. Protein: CASSSASNQPQHF.

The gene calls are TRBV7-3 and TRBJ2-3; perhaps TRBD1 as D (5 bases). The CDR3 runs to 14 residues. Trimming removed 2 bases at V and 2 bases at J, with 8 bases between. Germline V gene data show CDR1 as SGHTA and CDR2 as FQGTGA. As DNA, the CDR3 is TGTGCCAGCAGCTTAGACAGTAACACAGATACGCAGTATTTT. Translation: CASSLDSNTDTQYF. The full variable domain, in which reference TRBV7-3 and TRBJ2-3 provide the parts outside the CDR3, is GAGVSQTPSNKVTEKGKYVELRCDPISGHTALYWYRQSLGQGPEFLIYFQGTGAADDSGLPNDRFFAVRPEGSVSTLKIQRTERGDSAVYLCASSLDSNTDTQYFGPGTRLTVL.

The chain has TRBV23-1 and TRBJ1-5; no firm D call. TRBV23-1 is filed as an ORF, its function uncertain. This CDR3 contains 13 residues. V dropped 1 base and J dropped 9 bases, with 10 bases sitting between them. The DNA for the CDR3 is TGCGCCAGCAGTCAATGGCCCGGGCGGCCCCAGCATTTT. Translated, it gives CASSQWPGRPQHF.

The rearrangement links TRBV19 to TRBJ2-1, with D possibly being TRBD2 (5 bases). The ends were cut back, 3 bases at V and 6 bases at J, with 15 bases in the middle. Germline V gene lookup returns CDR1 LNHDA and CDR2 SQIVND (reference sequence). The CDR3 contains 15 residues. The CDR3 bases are TGTGCCAGTAGTATGAACGGGGTCCTCGGCAATGAGCAGTTCTTC. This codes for CASSMNGVLGNEQFF. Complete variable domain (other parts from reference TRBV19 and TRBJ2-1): DGGITQSPKYLFRKEGQNVTLSCEQNLNHDAMYWYRQDPGQGLRLIYYSQIVNDFQKGDIAEGYSVSREKKESFPLTVTSAQKNPTAFYLCASSMNGVLGNEQFFGPGTRLTVL.

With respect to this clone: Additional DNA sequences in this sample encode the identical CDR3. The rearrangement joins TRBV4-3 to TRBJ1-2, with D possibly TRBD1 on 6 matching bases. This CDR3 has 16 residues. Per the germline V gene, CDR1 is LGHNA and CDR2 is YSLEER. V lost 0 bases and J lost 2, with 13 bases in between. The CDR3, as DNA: TGCGCCAGCAGCCAAGATCCGGGACAAGGAAACTATGGCTACACCTTC. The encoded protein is CASSQDPGQGNYGYTF.

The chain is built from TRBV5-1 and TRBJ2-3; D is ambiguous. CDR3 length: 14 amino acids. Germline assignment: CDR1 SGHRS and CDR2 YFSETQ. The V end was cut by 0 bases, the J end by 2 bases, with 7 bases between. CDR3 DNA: TGCGCCAGCAGCTTGGCGCAGGACACAGATACGCAGTATTTT. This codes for CASSLAQDTDTQYF.

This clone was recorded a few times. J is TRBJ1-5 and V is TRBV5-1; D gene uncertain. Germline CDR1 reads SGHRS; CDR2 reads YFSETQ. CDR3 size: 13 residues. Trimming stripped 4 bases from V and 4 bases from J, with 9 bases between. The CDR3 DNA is TGCGCCAGCAGCCCGGACGGGAATCAGCCCCAGCATTTT. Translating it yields CASSPDGNQPQHF. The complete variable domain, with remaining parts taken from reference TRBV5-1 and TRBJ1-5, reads KAGVTQTPRYLIKTRGQQVTLSCSPISGHRSVSWYQQTPGQGLQFLFEYFSETQRNKGNFPGRFSGRQFSNSRSEMNVSTLELGDSALYLCASSPDGNQPQHFGDGTRLSIL.

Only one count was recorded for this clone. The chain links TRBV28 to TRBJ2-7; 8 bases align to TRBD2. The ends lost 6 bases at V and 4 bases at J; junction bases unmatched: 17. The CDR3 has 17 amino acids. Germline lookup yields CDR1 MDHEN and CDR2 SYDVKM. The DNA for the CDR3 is TGTGCCAGCAGCCGCCGGTCCCCAGGGCCGGGGGGGTACGAGCAGTACTTC. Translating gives CASSRRSPGPGGYEQYF.

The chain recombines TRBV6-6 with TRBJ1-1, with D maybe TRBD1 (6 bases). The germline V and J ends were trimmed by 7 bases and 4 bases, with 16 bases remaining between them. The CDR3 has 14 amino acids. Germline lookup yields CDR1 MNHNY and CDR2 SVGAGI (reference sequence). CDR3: CASKIGQLGTEAFF. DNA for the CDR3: TGTGCCAGCAAAATCGGACAGTTGGGCACTGAAGCTTTCTTT.

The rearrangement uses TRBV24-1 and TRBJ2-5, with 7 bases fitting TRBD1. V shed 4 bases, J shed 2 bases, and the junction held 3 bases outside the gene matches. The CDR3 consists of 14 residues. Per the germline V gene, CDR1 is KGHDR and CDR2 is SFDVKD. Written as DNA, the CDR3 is TGTGCCACCAGTGACTGGGACAGACAAGAGACCCAGTACTTC. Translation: CATSDWDRQETQYF.

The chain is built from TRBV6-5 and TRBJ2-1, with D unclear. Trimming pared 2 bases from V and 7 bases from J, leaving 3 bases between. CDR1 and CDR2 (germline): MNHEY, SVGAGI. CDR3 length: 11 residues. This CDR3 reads CASSYLNEQFF. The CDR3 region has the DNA TGTGCCAGCAGTTACCTGAATGAGCAGTTCTTC.

Written as DNA, the CDR3 is TGCGCCAGCAGTGACGAATCGAACACTGAAGCTTTCTTT. Its translation: CASSDESNTEAFF. The chain has TRBV10-1 and TRBJ1-1; D not certain. Germline values: CDR1 WNHNN, CDR2 SYGVQD (reference sequence). The CDR3 loop spans 13 amino acids. Trimming pared 3 bases from V and 1 base from J, leaving 6 bases between.

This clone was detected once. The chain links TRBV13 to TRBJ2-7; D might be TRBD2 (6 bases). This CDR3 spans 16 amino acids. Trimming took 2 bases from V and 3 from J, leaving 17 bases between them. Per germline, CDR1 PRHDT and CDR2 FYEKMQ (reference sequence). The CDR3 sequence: CASSLRWVKGGYEQYF. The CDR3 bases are TGTGCCAGCAGCTTACGGTGGGTAAAGGGAGGCTACGAGCAGTACTTC.

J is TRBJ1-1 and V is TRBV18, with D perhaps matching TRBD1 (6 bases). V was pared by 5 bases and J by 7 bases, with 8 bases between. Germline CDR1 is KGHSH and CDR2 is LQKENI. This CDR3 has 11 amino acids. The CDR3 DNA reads TGTGCCAGCTCAGACAGGCTTGAAGCTTTCTTT. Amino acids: CASSDRLEAFF.

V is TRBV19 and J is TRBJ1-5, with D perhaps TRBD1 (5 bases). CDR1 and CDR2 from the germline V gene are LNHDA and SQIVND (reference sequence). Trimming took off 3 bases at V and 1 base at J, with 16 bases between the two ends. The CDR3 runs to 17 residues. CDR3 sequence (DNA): TGTGCCAGTAGTATTGGGGACTTTTTCCGGAGCAATCAGCCCCAGCATTTT. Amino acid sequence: CASSIGDFFRSNQPQHF.

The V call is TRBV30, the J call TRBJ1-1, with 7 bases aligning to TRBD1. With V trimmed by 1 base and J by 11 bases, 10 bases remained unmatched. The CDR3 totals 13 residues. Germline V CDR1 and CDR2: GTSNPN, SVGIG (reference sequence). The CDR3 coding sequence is TGTGCCTGGAGTGCATCCTCAGCGACAGGGGCTTTCTTT. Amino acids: CAWSASSATGAFF.

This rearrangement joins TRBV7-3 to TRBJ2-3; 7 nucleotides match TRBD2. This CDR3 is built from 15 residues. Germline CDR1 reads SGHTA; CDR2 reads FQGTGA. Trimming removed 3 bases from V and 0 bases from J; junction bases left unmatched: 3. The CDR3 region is CASSFSSGSTDTQYF. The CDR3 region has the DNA TGTGCCAGCAGCTTCTCTAGCGGTAGCACAGATACGCAGTATTTT.

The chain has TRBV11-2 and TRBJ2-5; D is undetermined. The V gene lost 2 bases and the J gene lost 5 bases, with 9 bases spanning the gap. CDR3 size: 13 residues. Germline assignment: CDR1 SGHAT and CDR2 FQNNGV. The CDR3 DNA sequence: TGTGCCAGCAGCTTACCTCCCGGGGAGACCCAGTACTTC. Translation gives CASSLPPGETQYF.

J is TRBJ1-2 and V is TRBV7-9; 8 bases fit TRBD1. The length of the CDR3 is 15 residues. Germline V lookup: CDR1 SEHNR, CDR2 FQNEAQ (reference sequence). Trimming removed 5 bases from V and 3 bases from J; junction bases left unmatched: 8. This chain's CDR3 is CASSPVQDRDYGYTF. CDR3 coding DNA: TGTGCCAGCAGCCCAGTACAGGACAGGGACTATGGCTACACCTTC.

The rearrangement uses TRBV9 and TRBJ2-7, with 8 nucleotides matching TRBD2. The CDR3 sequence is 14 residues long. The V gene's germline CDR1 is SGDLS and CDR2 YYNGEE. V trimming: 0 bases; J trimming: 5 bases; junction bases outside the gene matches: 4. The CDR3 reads CASSVAATSDEQYF. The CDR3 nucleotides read TGTGCCAGCAGCGTAGCTGCGACTAGCGACGAGCAGTACTTC.

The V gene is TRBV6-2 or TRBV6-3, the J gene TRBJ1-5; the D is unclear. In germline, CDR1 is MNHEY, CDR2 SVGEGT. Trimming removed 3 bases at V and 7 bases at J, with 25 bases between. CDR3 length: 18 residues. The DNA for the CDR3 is TGTGCCAGCAGTTATTTTTCGGCAGTCAAAAACCTCGGGCAGCCCCAGCATTTT. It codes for CASSYFSAVKNLGQPQHF.

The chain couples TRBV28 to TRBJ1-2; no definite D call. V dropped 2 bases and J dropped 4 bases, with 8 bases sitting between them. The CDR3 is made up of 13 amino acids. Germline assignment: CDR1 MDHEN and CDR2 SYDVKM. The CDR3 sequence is CASSLNQLYGYTF. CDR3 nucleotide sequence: TGTGCCAGCAGTTTAAACCAGCTCTATGGCTACACCTTC.

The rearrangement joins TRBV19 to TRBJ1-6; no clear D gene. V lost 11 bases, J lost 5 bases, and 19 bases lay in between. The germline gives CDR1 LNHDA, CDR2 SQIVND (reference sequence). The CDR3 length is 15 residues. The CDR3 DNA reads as TGTGCCTCCCGGGCGGCCGCCTTTGATAATTCACCCCTCCACTTT. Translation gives CASRAAAFDNSPLHF.

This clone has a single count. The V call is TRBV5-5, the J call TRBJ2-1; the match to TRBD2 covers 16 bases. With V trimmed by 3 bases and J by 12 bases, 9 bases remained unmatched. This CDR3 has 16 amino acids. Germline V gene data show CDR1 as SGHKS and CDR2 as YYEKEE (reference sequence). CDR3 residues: CASSWGLAGGPVLQFF. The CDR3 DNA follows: TGTGCCAGCAGCTGGGGACTAGCGGGAGGGCCAGTTCTGCAGTTCTTC.

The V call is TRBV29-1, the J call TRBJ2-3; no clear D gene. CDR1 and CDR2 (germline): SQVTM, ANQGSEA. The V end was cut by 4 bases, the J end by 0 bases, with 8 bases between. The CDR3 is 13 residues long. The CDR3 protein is CSVGSSSTDTQYF. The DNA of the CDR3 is TGCAGCGTTGGTTCATCTAGCACAGATACGCAGTATTTT.

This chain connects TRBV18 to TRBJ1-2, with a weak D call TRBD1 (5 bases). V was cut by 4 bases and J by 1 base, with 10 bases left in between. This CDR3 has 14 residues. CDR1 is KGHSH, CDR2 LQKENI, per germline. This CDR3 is CASSLDSLNYGYTF. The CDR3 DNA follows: TGTGCCAGCTCACTCGACAGTCTTAACTATGGCTACACCTTC. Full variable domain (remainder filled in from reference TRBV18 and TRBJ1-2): NAGVMQNPRHLVRRRGQEARLRCSPMKGHSHVYWYRQLPEEGLKFMVYLQKENIIDESGMPKERFSAEFPKEGPSILRIQQVVRGDSAAYFCASSLDSLNYGYTFGSGTRLTVV.

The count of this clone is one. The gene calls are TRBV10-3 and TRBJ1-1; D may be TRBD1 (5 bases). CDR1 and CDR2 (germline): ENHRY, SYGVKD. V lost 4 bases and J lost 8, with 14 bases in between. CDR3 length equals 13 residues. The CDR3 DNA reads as TGTGCCATCAGTGCAGGGACGCCAGAGGAAGCTTTCTTT. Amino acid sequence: CAISAGTPEEAFF.

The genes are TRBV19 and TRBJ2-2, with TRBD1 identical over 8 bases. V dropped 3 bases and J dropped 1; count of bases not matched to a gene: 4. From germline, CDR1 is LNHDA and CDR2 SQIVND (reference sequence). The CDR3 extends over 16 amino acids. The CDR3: CASSMRGTGNTGELFF. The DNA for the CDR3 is TGTGCCAGTAGTATGAGGGGGACAGGGAACACCGGGGAGCTGTTTTTT.